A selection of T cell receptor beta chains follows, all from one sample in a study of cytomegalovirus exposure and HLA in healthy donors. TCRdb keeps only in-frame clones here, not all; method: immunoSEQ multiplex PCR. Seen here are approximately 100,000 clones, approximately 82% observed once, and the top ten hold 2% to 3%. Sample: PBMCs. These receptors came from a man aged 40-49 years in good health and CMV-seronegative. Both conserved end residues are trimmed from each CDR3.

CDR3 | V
ASSLGGLGQPQH | TRBV7-9
ASSTEKTQY | TRBV5-1
ATSREPSAGGNTIY | TRBV15
ASSYSSGTGPSPLH | TRBV6-5
ASSPRGAANTGELF | TRBV18
ASSLITPPEQY | TRBV6-5
ASSYRGNYGYT | TRBV7-2
ASSLRTSGGAETQY | TRBV5-6
ASSGGHLSYGYT | TRBV10-2
ASSLAQGEAGGYT | TRBV7-9
ASSEGSHRGAGQPQH | TRBV2
SARMQGDIADTQY | TRBV29-1
ASSLGLTEETQY | TRBV5-4
ASSPQGRQLYEQY | TRBV11-2
ASSLGTHLAGELF | TRBV6-5
ASSSGGGGNEKLF | TRBV7-8
ASSTGRRSNQPQH | TRBV19
SSSLDGYGYT | TRBV7-9
ASIGTGGGNQPQH | TRBV21-1
ASSVSDLTTDTQY | TRBV9
ASSRRDRLYQYNEQF | TRBV9
ASSFRTSGGEQF | TRBV5-1
ASSLTASGGTGNEQF | TRBV7-8
ASSLQSGGAADTQY | TRBV7-2
ASSQDRVTDTQY | TRBV7-2
ASSPRVEGGGYETQY | TRBV9
ASSWTGGAKNIQY | TRBV27
ASRSAGTNYEQY | TRBV7-8
ASRVGGTGELF | TRBV5-1
ASSFGQGTDTQY | TRBV11-3
ASSLELVGTSS | TRBV7-9
ASSFRGRNFDTQY | TRBV7-9
ASSLIGRDTQY | TRBV27
ASSPPGQSYEQY | TRBV28
ASSGTSGGAGELF | TRBV9
ASSLATAMDTQY | TRBV7-9
ASSFGRGGQPQH | TRBV27
ASSILGNTEAF | TRBV19
ASSPSGASTDTQY | TRBV18
ASSLGLGTDTQY | TRBV5-1
ASSLATGDGYT | TRBV5-1
AISDYRDTEAF | TRBV10-3
ASSQEVTLNTDTQY | TRBV4-1
ASSFRGTYEQY | TRBV27
ASEGRGFTEAF | TRBV5-8
ASSLAGGNEKLF | TRBV7-9